A single sample is the source of the 26 T cell receptor beta chains below, sequenced in a study of blood T cell repertoires in COVID-19 (dated by TCRdb to the early 2020s). To prepare the library, the immunoSEQ multiplex PCR assay was applied. TCRdb took over this immuneACCESS table, retaining in-frame rearrangements with V and J assigned. Such tables are incomplete; in checked studies, under half of the missing clones stem from an unresolved V gene, and the remainder is unexplained. Counted in this sample were roughly 250,000 clones; 75% to 90% of them appeared once. The ten largest clonotypes hold about 0.8% of the sample. What was sequenced was peripheral blood. These TCRs come from a man between 25 and 39 years old with acute or convalescent COVID-19.

V usage is TRBV5-5 and J usage is TRBJ1-1; a possible D gene is TRBD1 (6 bases). V dropped 0 bases and J dropped 4 bases, with 13 bases sitting between them. CDR1 SGHKS and CDR2 YYEKEE come from the germline V gene (reference sequence). CDR3 length equals 15 residues. The CDR3 is CASSLEQGLSTEAFF. DNA for the CDR3: TGTGCCAGCAGCTTGGAGCAGGGGTTGAGCACTGAAGCTTTCTTT.

Here the CDR3 DNA reads TGTGCCAGCAGTTCTCCAGACAGGGGAAGCAATCAGCCCCAGCATTTT. This translates into CASSSPDRGSNQPQHF. This rearrangement joins TRBV6-6 to TRBJ1-5, with 8 bases identical to TRBD1. The CDR3 is 16 amino acids. Germline V gene data show CDR1 as MNHNY and CDR2 as SVGAGI (reference sequence). V lost 4 bases and J lost 1; bases outside the gene matches: 6.

The rearrangement uses TRBV7-3 and TRBJ2-2, with 8 nucleotides matching TRBD1. The CDR3 extends over 13 amino acids. Germline V gene data show CDR1 as SGHTA and CDR2 as FQGTGA. Trimming took 5 bases from V and 7 from J; bases not matched to a gene: 3. CDR3 nucleotides: TGTGCCAGCAGCACAGGGGGATTCGGGGAGCTGTTTTTT. It encodes CASSTGGFGELFF.

This clone was seen a single time. The J gene is TRBJ1-2, the V gene TRBV29-1, with D perhaps TRBD1 (6 bases). In germline, CDR1 is SQVTM, CDR2 ANQGSEA. The ends were cut back, 8 bases at V and 8 bases at J, with 15 bases in the middle. The CDR3 covers 11 residues. The CDR3 sequence is CSIPAGGGYTF. CDR3 nucleotide sequence: TGCAGCATCCCCGCGGGGGGCGGCTACACCTTC.

The rearrangement uses TRBV19 and TRBJ2-1, with TRBD1 identical over 7 bases. Looked up from germline, CDR1 is LNHDA and CDR2 is SQIVND (reference sequence). Trimming at V came to 10 bases and at J to 9 bases, leaving 12 bases not matched to a gene. This CDR3 has 13 residues. CDR3 DNA sequence: TGTGCCACAGATCCAGGGGGATTGGGTGAGCAGTTCTTC. Translation: CATDPGGLGEQFF.

V gene TRBV15 combines with J gene TRBJ2-7; 7 bases fit TRBD1. The CDR3 spans 15 residues. The J segment lost 1 base and the V segment lost 5 bases, leaving 8 bases of the junction unmatched. Germline CDR1 reads LNHNV; CDR2 reads YYDKDF (reference sequence). DNA of the CDR3: TGTGCCACCAGCCAGAACCTACAGGGGTCCTACGAGCAGTACTTC. Residues: CATSQNLQGSYEQYF.

The J gene is TRBJ1-4, the V gene TRBV19; a possible D gene is TRBD1 (6 bases). Germline lookup yields CDR1 LNHDA and CDR2 SQIVND (reference sequence). The CDR3 has 14 amino acids. Between the trimmed V and J ends, which lost 6 bases and 3 bases, there was a span of 11 bases. This chain's CDR3 is CASSQGLANEKLFF. In nucleotides, the CDR3 is TGTGCCAGTAGCCAGGGGTTGGCTAATGAAAAACTGTTTTTT.

The chain links TRBV5-4 to TRBJ1-2; 9 bases agree with TRBD1. This CDR3 comprises 15 residues. Trimming cost V 4 bases and J 3 bases; bases outside gene matches: 7. Germline V gives CDR1 SGHNT, CDR2 YYREEE (reference sequence). The CDR3 region is CASSADRGGDYGYTF. The CDR3 nucleotides read TGTGCCAGCAGCGCGGACAGGGGAGGAGACTATGGCTACACCTTC.

The rearrangement joins TRBV19 to TRBJ1-1; 8 bases map to TRBD1. Germline V gene lookup returns CDR1 LNHDA and CDR2 SQIVND (reference sequence). V trimming: 4 bases; J trimming: 3 bases; junction bases outside the gene matches: 10. The CDR3 covers 16 residues. The CDR3 sequence is CASSTPGQAKDTEAFF. The CDR3, as DNA: TGTGCCAGTAGTACGCCGGGACAGGCGAAGGACACTGAAGCTTTCTTT. The entire variable domain, with the rest obtained from reference TRBV19 and TRBJ1-1, is as follows: DGGITQSPKYLFRKEGQNVTLSCEQNLNHDAMYWYRQDPGQGLRLIYYSQIVNDFQKGDIAEGYSVSREKKESFPLTVTSAQKNPTAFYLCASSTPGQAKDTEAFFGQGTRLTVV.

The V and J genes are TRBV7-6 and TRBJ1-3; D remains ambiguous. Germline loops: CDR1 SGHVS, CDR2 FNYEAQ. The CDR3 contains 15 residues. Trimming left V 4 bases short and J 3 bases short, with 13 bases between. CDR3 loop: CASSSTVGSGNTIYF. Here the CDR3 DNA reads TGTGCCAGCAGCTCAACGGTGGGCAGTGGAAACACCATATATTTT.

The chain carries TRBV5-6 and TRBJ1-2; TRBD1 might be the D (5 bases). The CDR3 covers 14 residues. Germline assignment: CDR1 SGHDT and CDR2 YYEEEE. Trimming removed 1 base at V and 5 bases at J, with 12 bases between. Here the CDR3 DNA reads TGTGCCAGCAGCTTGTATATAGGGGTTTATGGCTACACCTTC. Protein sequence: CASSLYIGVYGYTF.

V usage is TRBV5-3 and J usage is TRBJ2-2; 9 bases fit TRBD1. TRBV5-3 is given ORF status, its function remaining uncertain. Trimming removed 0 bases from V and 6 bases from J; junction bases left unmatched: 0. The length of the CDR3 is 14 residues. CDR3 region: CARSLGQGAGELFF. Here the CDR3 DNA reads TGTGCCAGAAGCTTGGGACAGGGGGCCGGGGAGCTGTTTTTT.

V and J are TRBV6-5 and TRBJ1-6, with 7 nucleotides matching TRBD1. The ends lost 6 bases at V and 9 bases at J; junction bases unmatched: 11. CDR3 size: 15 residues. Germline lookup yields CDR1 MNHEY and CDR2 SVGAGI. The CDR3 protein is CASRPLTGMGSPLHF. The CDR3, as DNA: TGTGCCAGCAGGCCTTTGACAGGGATGGGTTCACCCCTCCACTTT.

The CDR3 DNA reads TGTGCCACCAGCAGAGAGTCAGGGGAGGGCACTGAAGCTTTCTTT. This sequence encodes CATSRESGEGTEAFF. V usage is TRBV15 and J usage is TRBJ1-1, with D maybe TRBD1 (6 bases). The CDR3 length is 15 residues. V shed 0 bases and J shed 4 bases, with 12 bases lying between them. Per the germline V gene, CDR1 is LNHNV and CDR2 is YYDKDF (reference sequence).

This CDR3 reads CASSFGQVKNIQYF. CDR3 bases: TGTGCCAGCAGCTTTGGACAGGTGAAAAACATTCAGTACTTC. The rearrangement uses TRBV5-5 and TRBJ2-4; 7 bases align to TRBD1. The CDR3 is made up of 14 amino acids. V shed 2 bases, J shed 4 bases, and the junction held 3 bases outside the gene matches. CDR1 SGHKS and CDR2 YYEKEE come from the germline V gene (reference sequence).

The chain couples TRBV15 to TRBJ1-5; no clear D gene. CDR1 is LNHNV and CDR2 is YYDKDF in the germline V gene (reference sequence). Trimming removed 5 bases from V and 6 bases from J, with 17 bases in between. The CDR3 covers 15 residues. CDR3 residues: CATSLLPEGGQPQHF. CDR3 in DNA: TGTGCCACCAGCTTACTACCGGAGGGAGGTCAGCCCCAGCATTTT.

The chain has TRBV5-1 and TRBJ1-1; unclear D gene. The V and J ends lost 2 bases and 7 bases respectively, with 12 bases between them. The CDR3 covers 13 residues. Germline V gives CDR1 SGHRS, CDR2 YFSETQ. The CDR3 loop is CASSLEVDGEAFF. The CDR3 DNA reads as TGCGCCAGCAGCTTAGAGGTCGACGGTGAAGCTTTCTTT.

The V call is TRBV29-1, the J call TRBJ2-1, with 8 bases lining up with TRBD2. V lost 8 bases to trimming and J lost 1 base; unmatched junction nucleotides: 16. Germline-derived CDR1 and CDR2 are SQVTM and ANQGSEA. The CDR3 totals 17 residues. This CDR3 reads CSPPGRACSSSYNEQFF. The CDR3 DNA follows: TGCAGCCCCCCCGGGAGGGCCTGTAGTAGTTCCTACAATGAGCAGTTCTTC.

This chain joins TRBV15 and TRBJ1-1; no reliable D call. Trimming stripped 1 base from V and 11 bases from J, with 11 bases between. Looked up from germline, CDR1 is LNHNV and CDR2 is YYDKDF (reference sequence). This CDR3 is built from 12 residues. The CDR3 DNA reads TGTGCCACCAGCAGAGCACAGAGCGGTGCTTTCTTT. It translates to CATSRAQSGAFF.

This chain joins TRBV9 and TRBJ2-2; TRBD2 matches 7 bases. There are 17 residues in the CDR3. Germline CDR1 reads SGDLS; CDR2 reads YYNGEE. V shed 0 bases, J shed 7 bases, and the junction held 12 bases outside the gene matches. In nucleotides, the CDR3 is TGTGCCAGCAGCGTAGGGTCAGCGGGGCCCAGAGGCGGGGAGCTGTTTTTT. This encodes CASSVGSAGPRGGELFF. The full variable domain, with the rest looked up from reference TRBV9 and TRBJ2-2, is DSGVTQTPKHLITATGQRVTLRCSPRSGDLSVYWYQQSLDQGLQFLIQYYNGEERAKGNILERFSAQQFPDLHSELNLSSLELGDSALYFCASSVGSAGPRGGELFFGEGSRLTVL.

Here the CDR3 DNA reads TGTGCCAGCTATACGAGACTAGCGGGGCGCCGCCCCACCTACAATGAGCAGTTCTTC. Translation: CASYTRLAGRRPTYNEQFF. This chain connects TRBV27 to TRBJ2-1, with 11 bases matching TRBD2. This CDR3 spans 19 amino acids. Germline values: CDR1 MNHEY, CDR2 SMNVEV (reference sequence). After removal of 8 bases from V and 2 bases from J, the junction contained 17 bases not matched to a gene.

The chain couples TRBV6-5 to TRBJ2-7; a possible D gene is TRBD1 (5 bases). V gave up 0 bases and J gave up 3 bases, with 9 bases separating them. The CDR3 has 14 amino acids. Germline V CDR1 and CDR2: MNHEY, SVGAGI. CDR3 nucleotide sequence: TGTGCCAGCAGTTACTCCAGACAGTACTACGAGCAGTACTTC. Its translation: CASSYSRQYYEQYF.

In its sample, this clone was seen once. The rearrangement joins TRBV10-1 to TRBJ2-3; no definite D call. Germline V lookup: CDR1 WNHNN, CDR2 SYGVQD (reference sequence). The V end was cut by 10 bases, the J end by 8 bases, with 10 bases between. The CDR3 loop spans 10 amino acids. The CDR3 region has the DNA TGCGCCACTCTGTCGTTTACGCAGTATTTT. Protein: CATLSFTQYF.

The chain carries TRBV3-1 (or the pseudogene TRBV3-2) and TRBJ1-6; TRBD1 matches at 9 bases. The CDR3 loop spans 14 amino acids. CDR1 is LGHDT, CDR2 YNNKEL, per germline (reference sequence). J lost 8 bases, V lost 4 bases, and 3 bases had no gene match. As DNA, the CDR3 is TGTGCCAGCAGCCGGACAGGGGCCGATTCACCCCTCCACTTT. Amino acid sequence: CASSRTGADSPLHF.

The chain uses TRBV19 and TRBJ1-1; D is perhaps TRBD1 (6 bases). Looked up from germline, CDR1 is LNHDA and CDR2 is SQIVND (reference sequence). The V gene lost 6 bases and the J gene lost 3 bases, with 14 bases spanning the gap. The CDR3 has 14 residues. The CDR3 spells CASRNQDSYTEAFF. The CDR3 coding sequence is TGTGCCAGTAGAAATCAGGACAGCTACACTGAAGCTTTCTTT. The full variable domain, with the rest looked up from reference TRBV19 and TRBJ1-1, is DGGITQSPKYLFRKEGQNVTLSCEQNLNHDAMYWYRQDPGQGLRLIYYSQIVNDFQKGDIAEGYSVSREKKESFPLTVTSAQKNPTAFYLCASRNQDSYTEAFFGQGTRLTVV.

V usage is TRBV5-4 and J usage is TRBJ1-1; no clear D. V shed 2 bases and J shed 1 base, with 9 bases lying between them. This CDR3 spans 14 amino acids. Germline lookup yields CDR1 SGHNT and CDR2 YYREEE (reference sequence). CDR3 sequence reads: CASSFRVRNTEAFF. The DNA of the CDR3 is TGTGCCAGCAGCTTCCGGGTGAGGAACACTGAAGCTTTCTTT.